The present entry profiles one T cell receptor beta chain with its context. The antigen it binds to is not known. No base-level quality is on record; no much larger clone is a single base apart. TCRbeta CDR3 regions were immunosequenced from genomic DNA with the immunoSEQ Assay. Prior to high-throughput sequencing, genomic DNA was amplified by bias-controlled multiplex PCR. For the original study's pipeline: To quantify the absolute abundance of each unique TCRbeta CDR3 region, the sequences were collapsed and filtered. Clonality, defined as 1 minus Pielou's evenness, was calculated using productive rearrangements only. A previously published method was used to identify clones whose frequencies were significantly greater in on-treatment samples than in baseline samples. Sourced from immuneACCESS, this table was stored by TCRdb with only in-frame sequences that have V and J called. A share of the clones is absent; for the studies checked, an unresolved V gene accounts for under half, and the remainder has no known explanation. V, J and clone size are taken as reported in that table, and D and trimming were inferred from the DNA itself. The sample table records roughly 20,000 clones; roughly 80% of these occur just once. 10% of the sample comes from the top ten.

The data stem from a study of sequential checkpoint blockade in melanoma (dated by TCRdb to about 2019). Context from the whole study: Patients were randomized 1:1 to first-line nivolumab followed by ipilimumab (arm A) or ipilimumab followed by nivolumab (arm B). Maintenance nivolumab came after both trial sequences. Overall study outcomes, separate from this receptor: Larger, independent patient cohorts are needed to validate the response-prediction model that combines TCR metrics and mutation burden.

What this sample's treatment or condition label stands for: randomized to nivolumab then ipilimumab (arm A) or the reverse (arm B). No trial patient had received prior DNA-damaging chemotherapy. A FACS Aria II flow cytometer was used to sort live CD3+CD8+ cells that were negative for CD19 and CD56 from thawed PBMCs. The samples were obtained from melanoma patients enrolled in CheckMate 064, an open-label, randomized phase II trial testing sequential checkpoint blockade. Peripheral blood mononuclear cells were collected by leukapheresis, purified using Ficoll-Paque, and frozen in human serum containing roughly 10% DMSO. Immediately after sorting, the purity of sorted blood CD3+CD8+ cells was verified to be >95%, after which DNA was extracted. Based on the germline V gene, the CDR1 and CDR2 sequences are MGHRA and YSYEKL. Between the V and J ends, shortened by 3 bases and 5 bases respectively, the junction contains 18 bases. The CDR3 contains 16 residues, cysteine and phenylalanine counted. The DNA shown is the 48-base CDR3, in frame from base 1.

This receptor chain uses TRBV4-1 and TRBJ2-3; D gene: possibly TRBD1, on 5 matching bases. The receptor was derived from a human donor with melanoma. The source was CD8+ T cells sorted from blood (inferred from file names), collected from a patient given nivolumab and ipilimumab in sequence. CDR3 region: CASSQSKGLEGDTQYF. The DNA is as follows: TGCGCCAGCAGCCAGTCAAAGGGGCTGGAAGGAGATACGCAGTATTTT.